This is a list of T cell receptor beta chains from one sample in a study of blood T cell repertoires in COVID-19. Measured with immunoSEQ multiplex PCR; TCRdb has only the in-frame clones, and not every one. The sample lists under 250,000 clones; approximately 87% were seen once. Sequencing was performed on peripheral blood. All receptors come from a man aged 55 to 70 with acute or convalescent COVID-19. The CDR3 runs from the conserved cysteine through the conserved F or W. A D gene is named only where the DNA matches it firmly. Clone size appears in some rows only: once, few, many, or a class for an expanded clone.

D: TRBD2; J: TRBJ2-5; V: TRBV6-5; size: NA; CDR3: CATAGGETQYF; DNA: TGTGCCACCGCGGGAGGGGAGACCCAGTACTTC
D: NA; J: TRBJ1-1; V: TRBV19; size: NA; CDR3: CASSTRRTEAFF; DNA: TGTGCCAGTAGTACCCGGAGGACTGAAGCTTTCTTT
D: TRBD2; J: TRBJ2-6; V: TRBV7-2; size: NA; CDR3: CASSPRAGFSGANVLTF; DNA: TGTGCCAGCAGCCCGCGAGCGGGATTCTCTGGGGCCAACGTCCTGACTTTC
D: NA; J: TRBJ2-3; V: TRBV4-3; size: NA; CDR3: CASSQGWAGTRDTQYF; DNA: TGCGCCAGCAGCCAAGGGTGGGCAGGGACAAGAGATACGCAGTATTTT
D: NA; J: TRBJ1-4; V: TRBV4-3; size: NA; CDR3: CASSPGGSTNEKLFF; DNA: TGCGCCAGCAGCCCAGGAGGGTCAACTAATGAAAAACTGTTTTTT
D: TRBD1; J: TRBJ2-5; V: TRBV15; size: NA; CDR3: CATSRETGGWETQYF; DNA: TGTGCCACCAGCAGAGAAACAGGGGGCTGGGAGACCCAGTACTTC
D: TRBD2; J: TRBJ2-7; V: TRBV2; size: NA; CDR3: CASSTSASYEQYF; DNA: TGTGCCAGCAGTACTAGCGCCTCCTACGAGCAGTACTTC
D: NA; J: TRBJ2-7; V: TRBV19; size: few; CDR3: CASSPSGPYEQYF; DNA: TGTGCCAGTAGCCCGAGCGGACCCTACGAGCAGTACTTC
D: TRBD1; J: TRBJ1-6; V: TRBV9; size: NA; CDR3: CASSVGQGGSPLHF; DNA: TGTGCCAGCAGCGTAGGACAGGGCGGCTCACCCCTCCACTTT
D: TRBD1; J: TRBJ2-3; V: TRBV13; size: NA; CDR3: CASRPPGQGADTQYF; DNA: TGTGCCAGCAGGCCCCCGGGACAGGGGGCCGATACGCAGTATTTT
D: TRBD2; J: TRBJ2-2; V: TRBV19; size: NA; CDR3: CASSIISGRSTGELFF; DNA: TGTGCCAGTAGTATTATAAGCGGGAGGAGTACCGGGGAGCTGTTTTTT